Sequencing of this T cell receptor (beta chain) was carried out in a study of Ad26.COV2.S vaccination and SARS-CoV-2 variants (dated by TCRdb to the early 2020s). Broadly, across the study: Sequencing of the TCRbeta repertoire served to evaluate the specificity and breadth of SARS-CoV-2-reactive T cell receptors following Ad26.COV2.S vaccination. A total of approximately 30 samples were included in the TCR-sequenced set, comprising 19 Ad26.COV2.S vaccine recipients, 5 placebo recipients and 8 SARS-CoV-2 convalescent individuals. Here is what the overall study found, with its caveats: Comparable non-spike TCR breadth was observed between vaccine and placebo recipients, consistent with only spike being contained in the vaccine. Spike-specific TCR breadth was higher in Ad26.COV2.S recipients than in placebo recipients (P = 0.0014). The authors noted that total T cell responses may have been underestimated by the TCR breadth and depth analyses. Substantial breadth of spike-specific CD8+ and CD4+ T cell responses was reported after vaccination.

The time point label of this sample denotes: individuals recovered from natural SARS-CoV-2 infection. The immunoSEQ Assay was the method used to sequence TCRbeta CDR3 regions. After extraction, genomic DNA underwent amplification by bias-controlled multiplex PCR, followed by high-throughput sequencing. Per the original workflow: To quantify the absolute abundance of each unique TCRbeta CDR3 region, sequences were collapsed and filtered. Usable DNA was measured by amplifying reference genes present in all nucleated cells, and TCRbeta template counts were normalized to that usable DNA to estimate T cell fraction. Repertoire TCRs were annotated as SARS-CoV-2-specific when V gene, CDR3 amino acid sequence and J gene were exactly matched to a known reactive TCR set. The reference SARS-CoV-2 TCR set was derived from MIRA and filtered for enrichment in COVID-19-positive ImmuneCODE repertoires, a step that removed public or cross-reactive TCRs. Based on the MIRA antigens, annotated TCRs were further analysed at the level of specific ORF or position within ORF. Breadth was defined as annotated unique rearrangements over total unique productive rearrangements; depth was the summed frequency of those rearrangements. Two-sided Wilcoxon rank-sum tests were used to compare TCR breadth between groups. Here the immuneACCESS table is served through TCRdb, limited to in-frame sequences with V and J called. Missing clones are a known gap in these copies; in checked studies unresolved V genes cover under half, and the rest lacks a known reason. V and J calls and clone size are as listed in that table; D and trimming were resolved from the DNA. This sample comprises 6,500 to 8,000 clones, around 84% of them detected only once. The ten largest clones take up roughly 29% of the sample.

With regard to this clone: There is no known antigen for this receptor. Base qualities were left out, and no much larger clone turns up one base away.

The CDR1 and CDR2 encoded by the germline V gene are SGHRS and YFSETQ. Including cysteine and phenylalanine, the CDR3 has 13 amino acids. The CDR3 DNA has 39 bases and is translated from base 1. The junction shows trimming of 3 bases on V and 9 bases on J, plus 13 bases between the germline ends. The chain was built from TRBV5-1 and TRBJ2-1; tentative D gene TRBD2, with 6 bases matching. The sequenced sample was peripheral blood, obtained after recovery from COVID-19. The source is a human donor who had recovered from COVID-19. The DNA sequence is given as TGCGCCAGCAGCTCCCTCCGGGGGACTGAGCAGTTCTTC. This gives the protein CASSSLRGTEQFF.